This is a list of T cell receptor beta chains from one sample in a study of identical twins. TCRdb reprocessed the 5' RACE reads via MiXCR and lists one record per CDR3 protein. The sample consists of a few hundred thousand distinct CDR3 sequences, about 8.3% of them appearing once. These same data were also listed under a study on yellow fever vaccine responses in identical twins.

Sequencing input: CD8+ T cells sorted from blood. These receptors originate from a woman between 18 and 29 years old in good health. Both conserved end residues are part of each CDR3. The D gene is left open where the match is weak. Size tells how often a clone was seen (once, few, many) or the class of an expanded clone, and some rows leave it out.

cdr3_nt,cdr3_aa,clone_size,j_call,d_call,v_call
TGCATTGCTAGAGATATGGGGACAGAAGTGTTATGGCAGTACTTC,CIARDMGTEVLWQYF,.,TRBJ2-7,TRBD1,TRBV20-1
TGTGCCGCTAGCCGGGCTAGAGATACGCAGTATTTT,CAASRARDTQYF,.,TRBJ2-3,.,TRBV10-3
TGCAGTGCTAGAGTCCCCCCGGGGCATCCCGGGGGGCCCTACGAGCAGTACTTC,CSARVPPGHPGGPYEQYF,many,TRBJ2-7,.,TRBV20-1
TGCAGCGTTGACTCAGGGATGCTAGCAGATACGCAGTATTTT,CSVDSGMLADTQYF,few,TRBJ2-3,.,TRBV29-1
TGTGCCAGCAGCCTAACGCTAGCGGGAGTGGAAGAGACCCAGTACTTC,CASSLTLAGVEETQYF,.,TRBJ2-5,TRBD2,TRBV7-8
TGTGCCAGCAGTTTGCTCGGAATCGGACTGAACAATGAGCGCGGGCAGTTCTTC,CASSLLGIGLNNERGQFF,.,TRBJ2-1,.,TRBV28
TGCGCCAGCAGTGGTGGACCGGGTGATACGCAGTATTTT,CASSGGPGDTQYF,many,TRBJ2-3,.,TRBV10-1
TGCGCCAGCAGCCACCGGGACGGTAGCAATCAGCCCCAGCATTTT,CASSHRDGSNQPQHF,many,TRBJ1-5,.,TRBV4-1
TGTGCCACAAAGTCCAGGGGCTCCTCCTACGAGCAGTACTTC,CATKSRGSSYEQYF,few,TRBJ2-7,.,TRBV27
TGTGCCAGCAGTTTCGGGAGGGCAGATACGCAGTATTTT,CASSFGRADTQYF,many,TRBJ2-3,TRBD2,TRBV12-3/TRBV12-4
TGTGCAATAACTCGAAACAACAATGAGCAGTTCTTC,CAITRNNNEQFF,many,TRBJ2-1,.,TRBV2
TGTGCCAGCAGCTCCTGCACTGAGCGGGGCTACAATGAGCAGTTCTTC,CASSSCTERGYNEQFF,.,TRBJ2-1,TRBD2,TRBV11-3
TGTGCCAGCAGCACCCAATTACGGCCTGGGACAGGCACCGGGGAGCTGTTTTTT,CASSTQLRPGTGTGELFF,many,TRBJ2-2,TRBD1,TRBV7-9
TGTGCCAGCAGCCAAGTCAGGCGGGAGAACACCGGGGAGCTGTTTTTT,CASSQVRRENTGELFF,.,TRBJ2-2,.,TRBV4-2